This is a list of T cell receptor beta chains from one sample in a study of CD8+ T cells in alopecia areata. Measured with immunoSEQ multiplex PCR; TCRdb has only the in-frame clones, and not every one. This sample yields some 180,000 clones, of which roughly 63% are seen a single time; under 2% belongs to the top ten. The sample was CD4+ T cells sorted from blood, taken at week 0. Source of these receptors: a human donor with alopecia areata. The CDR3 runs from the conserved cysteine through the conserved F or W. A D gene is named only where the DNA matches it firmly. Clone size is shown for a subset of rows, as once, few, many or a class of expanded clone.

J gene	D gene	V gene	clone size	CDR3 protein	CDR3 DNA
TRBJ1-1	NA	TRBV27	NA	CASSLLGSNTEAFF	TGTGCCAGCAGTTTATTGGGGTCAAACACTGAAGCTTTCTTT
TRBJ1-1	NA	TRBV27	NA	CASTPLQAGLNTEAFF	TGTGCCAGCACCCCATTACAAGCGGGGCTTAACACTGAAGCTTTCTTT
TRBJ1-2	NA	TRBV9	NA	CASSVATGQGGGYTF	TGTGCCAGCAGCGTAGCTACAGGGCAGGGTGGTGGCTACACCTTC
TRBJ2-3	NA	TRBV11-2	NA	CASSSRDRSDTQYF	TGTGCCAGCAGCTCCCGGGACCGGTCAGATACGCAGTATTTT
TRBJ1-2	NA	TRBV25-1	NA	CASVDRAYGYTF	TGTGCCAGCGTAGACAGAGCCTATGGCTACACCTTC
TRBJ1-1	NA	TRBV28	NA	CASSSIGFSTEAFF	TGTGCCAGCAGTTCCATAGGGTTTTCAACTGAAGCTTTCTTT
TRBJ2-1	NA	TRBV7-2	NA	CASSFPASDEQFF	TGTGCCAGCAGCTTCCCGGCCTCGGATGAGCAGTTCTTC
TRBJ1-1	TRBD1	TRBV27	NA	CASSPHPQGASEAFF	TGTGCCAGCAGCCCCCACCCACAGGGGGCCTCTGAAGCTTTCTTT
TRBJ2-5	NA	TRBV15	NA	CATSRGRTESQYF	TGTGCCACCAGCAGAGGCCGGACGGAGTCCCAGTACTTC
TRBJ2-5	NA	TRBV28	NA	CASSSRRRYQETQYF	TGTGCCAGCAGCTCCAGGCGACGGTACCAAGAGACCCAGTACTTC
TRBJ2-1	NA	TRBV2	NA	CASSTSRGASYNEQFF	TGTGCCAGCAGTACCTCTAGGGGAGCCTCCTACAATGAGCAGTTCTTC
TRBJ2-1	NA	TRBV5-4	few	CASSILKTGIDEQFF	TGTGCCAGCAGCATATTGAAAACAGGGATCGATGAGCAGTTCTTC
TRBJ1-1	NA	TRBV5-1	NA	CASSLDSGTSEAFF	TGCGCCAGCAGCTTGGATTCCGGGACGTCTGAAGCTTTCTTT
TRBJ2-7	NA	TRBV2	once	CASSNGLRSYEQYF	TGTGCCAGCTCAAATGGGTTACGGTCCTACGAGCAGTACTTC
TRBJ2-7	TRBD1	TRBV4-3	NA	CASSPTGVSEQYF	TGCGCCAGCAGCCCCACAGGGGTAAGCGAGCAGTACTTC
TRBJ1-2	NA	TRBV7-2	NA	CASVLLTGGYTF	TGTGCCAGCGTGTTATTGACAGGTGGCTACACCTTC
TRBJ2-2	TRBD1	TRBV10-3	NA	CAIRKQGESGTGELFF	TGTGCCATAAGGAAACAGGGGGAGTCGGGCACCGGGGAGCTGTTTTTT
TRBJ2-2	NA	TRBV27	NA	CASSLERANTGELFF	TGTGCCAGCAGTTTAGAGAGGGCCAACACCGGGGAGCTGTTTTTT
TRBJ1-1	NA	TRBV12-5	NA	CASGRDRMNTEAFF	TGTGCTAGTGGTCGCGACAGGATGAACACTGAAGCTTTCTTT
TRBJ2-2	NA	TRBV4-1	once	CASSQVMANTGELFF	TGCGCCAGCAGCCAAGTTATGGCGAACACCGGGGAGCTGTTTTTT
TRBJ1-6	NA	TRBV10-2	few	CASSAQTDGKSPLHF	TGCGCCAGCAGTGCCCAGACAGATGGAAAGTCACCCCTCCACTTT
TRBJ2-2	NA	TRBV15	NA	CATSRGDGELFF	TGTGCCACCAGCAGAGGGGACGGGGAGCTGTTTTTT
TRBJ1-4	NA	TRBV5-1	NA	CASSLEGANEKLFF	TGCGCCAGCAGCTTGGAGGGGGCTAATGAAAAACTGTTTTTT
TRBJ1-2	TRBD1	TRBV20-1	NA	CPPGQGYGYTF	TGCCCCCCGGGACAGGGCTATGGCTACACCTTC
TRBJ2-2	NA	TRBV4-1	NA	CASSQEGWGGELFF	TGCGCCAGCAGCCAAGAAGGCTGGGGCGGGGAGCTGTTTTTT
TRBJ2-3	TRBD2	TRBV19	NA	CATSSGGTDTQYF	TGTGCCACCTCGAGCGGGGGCACAGATACGCAGTATTTT
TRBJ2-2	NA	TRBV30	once	CAWRGAGELFF	TGTGCCTGGAGAGGGGCCGGGGAGCTGTTTTTT
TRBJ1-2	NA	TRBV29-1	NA	CSVEDSPTYGYTF	TGCAGCGTTGAAGATTCGCCAACCTATGGCTACACCTTC
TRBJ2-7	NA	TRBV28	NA	CASSPGTSSYF	TGTGCCAGCAGCCCTGGAACTTCATCGTACTTC
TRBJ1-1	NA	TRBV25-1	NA	CASLGLSEAFF	TGTGCCAGTCTCGGATTGTCTGAAGCTTTCTTT
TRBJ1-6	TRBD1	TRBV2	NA	CASRPRTGGLDSPLHF	TGTGCCAGCAGGCCTAGGACAGGGGGCTTGGATTCACCCCTCCACTTT